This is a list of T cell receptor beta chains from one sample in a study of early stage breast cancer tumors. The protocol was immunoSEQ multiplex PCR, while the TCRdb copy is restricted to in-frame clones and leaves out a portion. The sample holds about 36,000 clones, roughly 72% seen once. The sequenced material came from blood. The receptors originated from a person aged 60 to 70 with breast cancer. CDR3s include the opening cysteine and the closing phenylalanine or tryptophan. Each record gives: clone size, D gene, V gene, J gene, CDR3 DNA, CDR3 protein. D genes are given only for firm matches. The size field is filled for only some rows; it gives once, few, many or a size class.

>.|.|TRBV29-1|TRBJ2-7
TGCAGCGTGACGGGACGTTATTTCCCCGAGCAGTACTTC
CSVTGRYFPEQYF
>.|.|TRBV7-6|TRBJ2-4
TGTGCCAGCAGCAACCCTCGGGGACCGAGAAACATTCAGTACTTC
CASSNPRGPRNIQYF
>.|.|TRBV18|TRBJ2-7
TGTGCCAGCTCACCTCAACAGGAAAAACAGTACTTC
CASSPQQEKQYF
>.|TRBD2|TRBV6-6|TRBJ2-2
TGTGCCAGCAGAGGGGAGGGACTAGCGGGCTGGGGGGAGCTGTTTTTT
CASRGEGLAGWGELFF
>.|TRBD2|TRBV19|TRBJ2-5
TGTGCCAGTAGTATCGGGGGGGCTGGTGAGACCCAGTACTTC
CASSIGGAGETQYF
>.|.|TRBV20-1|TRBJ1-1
TGCAGTGCCTTCCTACATGTTGAAGCTTTCTTT
CSAFLHVEAFF
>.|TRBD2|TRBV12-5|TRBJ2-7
TGTGCTAGTGGTTGGGGCTGGCGGGGGGAACCCTACGAGCAGTACTTC
CASGWGWRGEPYEQYF
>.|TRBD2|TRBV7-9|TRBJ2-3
TGTGCCAGCAGCCGTCGGACTAGCGGGGTGACAGATACGCAGTATTTT
CASSRRTSGVTDTQYF
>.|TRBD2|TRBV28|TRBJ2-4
TGTGCCAGCAGTTTCGGGACTACGGGCCCCAAAAACATTCAGTACTTC
CASSFGTTGPKNIQYF
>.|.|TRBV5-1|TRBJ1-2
TGCGCCAGCAGCTTGTCGGGGGGCGTCTATGGCTACACCTTC
CASSLSGGVYGYTF
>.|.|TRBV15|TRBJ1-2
TGTGCCACCAGCAGGGAGGGCAGGGAGAGCAACTATGGCTACACCTTC
CATSREGRESNYGYTF
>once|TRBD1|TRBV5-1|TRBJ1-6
TGCGCCAGCAGCTTGGCCCAGGGACAGGGTGTCTCACCCCTCCACTTT
CASSLAQGQGVSPLHF